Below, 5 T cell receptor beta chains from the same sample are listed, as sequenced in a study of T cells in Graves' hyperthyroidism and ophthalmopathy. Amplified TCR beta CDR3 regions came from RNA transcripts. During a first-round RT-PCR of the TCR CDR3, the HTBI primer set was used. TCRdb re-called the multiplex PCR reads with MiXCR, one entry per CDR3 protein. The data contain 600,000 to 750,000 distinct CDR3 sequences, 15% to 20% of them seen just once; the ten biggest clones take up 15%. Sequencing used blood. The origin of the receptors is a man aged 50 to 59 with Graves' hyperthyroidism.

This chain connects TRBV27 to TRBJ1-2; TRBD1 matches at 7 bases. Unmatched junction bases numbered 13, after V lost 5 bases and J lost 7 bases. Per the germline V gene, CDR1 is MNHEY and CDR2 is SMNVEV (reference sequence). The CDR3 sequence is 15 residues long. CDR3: CASSDSSSGGPGYTF. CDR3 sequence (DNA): TGTGCCAGCAGTGATTCATCCTCAGGGGGACCTGGCTACACCTTC.

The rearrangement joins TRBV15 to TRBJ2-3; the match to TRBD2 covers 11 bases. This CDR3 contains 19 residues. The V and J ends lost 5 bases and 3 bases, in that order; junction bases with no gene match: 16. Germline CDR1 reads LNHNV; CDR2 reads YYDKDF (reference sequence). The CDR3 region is CATSPRSGTSGISTDTQYF. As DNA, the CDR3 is TGTGCCACCAGCCCCAGATCGGGGACTAGCGGAATATCAACAGATACGCAGTATTTT.

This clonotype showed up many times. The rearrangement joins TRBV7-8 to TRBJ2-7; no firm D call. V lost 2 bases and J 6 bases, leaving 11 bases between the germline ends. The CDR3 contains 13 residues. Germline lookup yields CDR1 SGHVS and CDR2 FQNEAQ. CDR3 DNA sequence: TGTGCCAGCAGCTTAAGATCCCAGAGCGAGCAGTACTTC. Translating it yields CASSLRSQSEQYF.

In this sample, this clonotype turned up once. The chain's CDR3 is CASSTPDRDIDQPQHF. Here the CDR3 DNA reads TGTGCCAGCAGTACTCCGGACAGGGATATCGATCAGCCCCAGCATTTT. The chain combines TRBV2 with TRBJ1-5; 8 nucleotides match TRBD1. The junction had 11 bases not matched to a gene; V was cut back by 5 bases and J by 5 bases. Per the germline V gene, CDR1 is SNHLY and CDR2 is FYNNEI. The CDR3 is made up of 16 amino acids.

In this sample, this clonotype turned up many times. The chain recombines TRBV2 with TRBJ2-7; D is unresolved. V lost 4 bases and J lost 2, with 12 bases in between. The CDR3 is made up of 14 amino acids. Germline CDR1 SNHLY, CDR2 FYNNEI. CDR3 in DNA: TGTGCCAGCAGTGTAGAATACTGGACCTACGAGCAGTACTTC. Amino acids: CASSVEYWTYEQYF.